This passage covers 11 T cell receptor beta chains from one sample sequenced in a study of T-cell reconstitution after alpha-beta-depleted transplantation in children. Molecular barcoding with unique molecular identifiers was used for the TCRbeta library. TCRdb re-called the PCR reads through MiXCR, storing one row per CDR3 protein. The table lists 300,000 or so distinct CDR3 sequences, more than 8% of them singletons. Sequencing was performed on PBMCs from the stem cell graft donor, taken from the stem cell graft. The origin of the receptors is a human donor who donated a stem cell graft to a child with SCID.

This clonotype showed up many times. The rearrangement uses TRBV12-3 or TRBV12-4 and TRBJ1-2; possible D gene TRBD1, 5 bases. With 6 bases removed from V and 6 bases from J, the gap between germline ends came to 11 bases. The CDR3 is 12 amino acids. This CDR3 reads CASSLGVHGYTF. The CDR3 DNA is TGTGCCAGCAGCCTAGGGGTCCATGGCTACACCTTC.

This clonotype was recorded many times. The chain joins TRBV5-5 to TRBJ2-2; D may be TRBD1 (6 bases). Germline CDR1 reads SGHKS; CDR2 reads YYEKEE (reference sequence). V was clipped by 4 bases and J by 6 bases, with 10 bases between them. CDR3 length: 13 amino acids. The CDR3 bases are TGTGCCAGCAGCCACACAGGGTCCGGGGAGCTGTTTTTT. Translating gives CASSHTGSGELFF.

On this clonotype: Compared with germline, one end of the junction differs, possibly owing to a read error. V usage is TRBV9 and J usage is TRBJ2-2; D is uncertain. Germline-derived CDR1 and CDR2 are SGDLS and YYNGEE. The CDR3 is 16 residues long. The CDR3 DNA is TGTGTCAGCAGCGCCCGACTCACCGCGAACACCGGGGAGCTGTTTTTT. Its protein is CVSSARLTANTGELFF.

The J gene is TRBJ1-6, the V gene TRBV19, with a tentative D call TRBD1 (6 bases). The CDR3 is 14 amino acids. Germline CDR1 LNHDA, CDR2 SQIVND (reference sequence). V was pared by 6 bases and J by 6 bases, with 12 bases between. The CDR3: CASSEDSPNSPLHF. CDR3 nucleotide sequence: TGTGCCAGTAGCGAGGACAGTCCTAATTCACCCCTCCACTTT.

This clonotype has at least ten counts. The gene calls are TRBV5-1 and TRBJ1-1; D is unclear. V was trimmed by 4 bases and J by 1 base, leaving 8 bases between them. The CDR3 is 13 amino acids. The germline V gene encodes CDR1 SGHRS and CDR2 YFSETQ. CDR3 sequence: CASSGAGNTEAFF. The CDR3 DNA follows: TGCGCCAGCAGCGGCGCCGGGAACACTGAAGCTTTCTTT.

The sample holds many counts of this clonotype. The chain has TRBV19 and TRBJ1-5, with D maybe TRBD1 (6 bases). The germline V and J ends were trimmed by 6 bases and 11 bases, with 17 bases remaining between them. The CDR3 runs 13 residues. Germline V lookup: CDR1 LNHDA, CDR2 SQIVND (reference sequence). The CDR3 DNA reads TGTGCCAGTAGATCAGGGGTTCCAAGGGCCCAGCATTTT. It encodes CASRSGVPRAQHF.

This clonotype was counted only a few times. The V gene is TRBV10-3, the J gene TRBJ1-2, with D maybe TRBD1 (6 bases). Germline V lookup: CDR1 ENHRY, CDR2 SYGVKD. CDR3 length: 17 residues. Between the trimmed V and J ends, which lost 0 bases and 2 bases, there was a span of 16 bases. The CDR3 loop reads CAISESRGRTANYGYTF. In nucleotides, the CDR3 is TGTGCCATCAGTGAGTCTAGAGGCAGGACAGCGAACTATGGCTACACCTTC.

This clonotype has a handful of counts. As DNA, the CDR3 is TGCGCCAGCAGCGGAACCGACAGGGGATACATTCAGTACTTC. Encoded protein: CASSGTDRGYIQYF. This chain joins TRBV5-1 and TRBJ2-4; 8 bases map to TRBD1. This CDR3 is 14 amino acids long. V dropped 4 bases and J dropped 8; count of bases not matched to a gene: 8. Looked up from germline, CDR1 is SGHRS and CDR2 is YFSETQ. The whole variable domain, remainder taken from reference TRBV5-1 and TRBJ2-4, is KAGVTQTPRYLIKTRGQQVTLSCSPISGHRSVSWYQQTPGQGLQFLFEYFSETQRNKGNFPGRFSGRQFSNSRSEMNVSTLELGDSALYLCASSGTDRGYIQYFGAGTRLSVL.

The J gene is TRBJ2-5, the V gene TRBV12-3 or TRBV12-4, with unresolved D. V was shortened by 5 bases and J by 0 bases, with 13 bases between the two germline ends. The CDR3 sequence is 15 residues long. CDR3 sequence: CASSPSQVYQETQYF. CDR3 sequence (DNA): TGTGCCAGCAGTCCCTCGCAGGTGTACCAAGAGACCCAGTACTTC.

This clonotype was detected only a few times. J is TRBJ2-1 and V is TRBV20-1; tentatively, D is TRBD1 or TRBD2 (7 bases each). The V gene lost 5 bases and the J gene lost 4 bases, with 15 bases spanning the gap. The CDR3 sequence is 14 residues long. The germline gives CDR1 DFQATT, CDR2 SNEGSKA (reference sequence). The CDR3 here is CSAYGGTEYNEQFF. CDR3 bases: TGCAGTGCTTACGGGGGGACAGAGTACAATGAGCAGTTCTTC.

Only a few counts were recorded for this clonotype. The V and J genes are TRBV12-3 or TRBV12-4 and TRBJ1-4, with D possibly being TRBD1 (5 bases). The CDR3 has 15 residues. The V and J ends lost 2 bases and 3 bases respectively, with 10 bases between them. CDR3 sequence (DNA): TGTGCCAGCAGTTTACTACTGGGGGCTAATGAAAAACTGTTTTTT. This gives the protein CASSLLLGANEKLFF.